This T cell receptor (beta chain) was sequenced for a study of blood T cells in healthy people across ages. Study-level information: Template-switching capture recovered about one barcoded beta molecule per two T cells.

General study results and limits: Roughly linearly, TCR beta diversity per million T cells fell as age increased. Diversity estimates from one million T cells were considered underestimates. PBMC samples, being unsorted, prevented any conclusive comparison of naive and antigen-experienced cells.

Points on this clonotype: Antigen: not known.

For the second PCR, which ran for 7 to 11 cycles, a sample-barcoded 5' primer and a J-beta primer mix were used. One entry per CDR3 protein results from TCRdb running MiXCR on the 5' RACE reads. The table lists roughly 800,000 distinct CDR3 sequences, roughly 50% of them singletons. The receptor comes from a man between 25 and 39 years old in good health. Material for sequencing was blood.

This chain's CDR3 is CASSRTAGGPYNEQFF. The CDR3 bases are TGCGCCAGCAGCCGGACGGCGGGGGGGCCTTACAATGAGCAGTTCTTC. The chain joins TRBV5-1 to TRBJ2-1, with 9 nucleotides matching TRBD2. V shed 4 bases, J shed 4 bases, and the junction held 9 bases outside the gene matches. Germline loops: CDR1 SGHRS, CDR2 YFSETQ. The CDR3 runs 16 residues.